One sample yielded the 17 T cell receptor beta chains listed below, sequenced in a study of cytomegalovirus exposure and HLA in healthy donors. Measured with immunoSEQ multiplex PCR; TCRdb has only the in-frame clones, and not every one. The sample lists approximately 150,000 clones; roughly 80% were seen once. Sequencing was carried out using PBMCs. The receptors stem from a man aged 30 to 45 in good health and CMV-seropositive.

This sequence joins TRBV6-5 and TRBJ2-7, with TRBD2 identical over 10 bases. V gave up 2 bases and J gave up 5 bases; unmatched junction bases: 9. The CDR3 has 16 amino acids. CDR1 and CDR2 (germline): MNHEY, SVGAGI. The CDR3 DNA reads TGTGCCAGCAGTTACCTACTCCCTAGCGGGGGTGACGAGCAGTACTTC. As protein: CASSYLLPSGGDEQYF.

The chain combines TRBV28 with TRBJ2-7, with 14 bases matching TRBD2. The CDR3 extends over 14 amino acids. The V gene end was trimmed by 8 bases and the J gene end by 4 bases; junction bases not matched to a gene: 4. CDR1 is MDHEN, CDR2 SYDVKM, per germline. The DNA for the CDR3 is TGTGCCAGCCTAGGGACTAGCGGGAGTTACGAGCAGTACTTC. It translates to CASLGTSGSYEQYF.

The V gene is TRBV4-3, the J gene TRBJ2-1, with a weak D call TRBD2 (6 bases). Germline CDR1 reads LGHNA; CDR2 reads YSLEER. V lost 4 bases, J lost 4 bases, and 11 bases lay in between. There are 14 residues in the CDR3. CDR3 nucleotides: TGCGCCAGCAGCCTGGGACTGTTATACAATGAGCAGTTCTTC. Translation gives CASSLGLLYNEQFF.

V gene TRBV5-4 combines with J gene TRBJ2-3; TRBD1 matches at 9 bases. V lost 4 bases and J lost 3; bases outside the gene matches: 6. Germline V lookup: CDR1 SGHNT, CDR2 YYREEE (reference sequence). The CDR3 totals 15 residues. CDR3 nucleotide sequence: TGTGCCAGCAGCCCCGGGACAGGGACGACAGATACGCAGTATTTT. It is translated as CASSPGTGTTDTQYF.

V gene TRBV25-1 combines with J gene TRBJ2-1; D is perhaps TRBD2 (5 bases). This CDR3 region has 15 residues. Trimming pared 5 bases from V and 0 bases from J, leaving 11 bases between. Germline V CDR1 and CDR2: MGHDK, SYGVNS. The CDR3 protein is CASSRTGSSYNEQFF. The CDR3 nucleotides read TGTGCCAGCAGTAGGACGGGGAGCTCCTACAATGAGCAGTTCTTC.

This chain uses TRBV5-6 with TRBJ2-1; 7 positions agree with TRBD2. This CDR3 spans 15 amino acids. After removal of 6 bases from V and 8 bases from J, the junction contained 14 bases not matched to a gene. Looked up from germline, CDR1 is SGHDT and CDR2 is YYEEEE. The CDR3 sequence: CASTAAGLDVYEQFF. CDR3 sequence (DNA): TGTGCCAGCACGGCAGCGGGACTCGATGTCTATGAGCAGTTCTTC.

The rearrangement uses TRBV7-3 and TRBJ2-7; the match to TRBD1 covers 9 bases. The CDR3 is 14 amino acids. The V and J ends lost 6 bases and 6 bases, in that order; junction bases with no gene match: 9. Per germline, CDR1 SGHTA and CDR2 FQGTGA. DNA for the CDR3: TGTGCCAGCAGTTCCGGGACAGGGATTGGCGAGCAGTACTTC. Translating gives CASSSGTGIGEQYF. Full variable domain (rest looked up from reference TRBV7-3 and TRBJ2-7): GAGVSQTPSNKVTEKGKYVELRCDPISGHTALYWYRQSLGQGPEFLIYFQGTGAADDSGLPNDRFFAVRPEGSVSTLKIQRTERGDSAVYLCASSSGTGIGEQYFGPGTRLTVT.

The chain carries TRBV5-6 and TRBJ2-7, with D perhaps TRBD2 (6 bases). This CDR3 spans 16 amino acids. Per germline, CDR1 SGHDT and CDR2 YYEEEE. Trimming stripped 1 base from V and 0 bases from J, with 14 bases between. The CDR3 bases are TGTGCCAGCAGCTTGTTTGCGGGGTTCAGCTCCTACGAGCAGTACTTC. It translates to CASSLFAGFSSYEQYF.

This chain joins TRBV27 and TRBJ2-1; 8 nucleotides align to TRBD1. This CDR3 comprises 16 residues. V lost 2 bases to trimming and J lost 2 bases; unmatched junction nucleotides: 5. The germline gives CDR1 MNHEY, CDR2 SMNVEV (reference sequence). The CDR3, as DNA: TGTGCCAGCAGTTTAGGGGGGACAGGTACCTACAATGAGCAGTTCTTC. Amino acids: CASSLGGTGTYNEQFF.

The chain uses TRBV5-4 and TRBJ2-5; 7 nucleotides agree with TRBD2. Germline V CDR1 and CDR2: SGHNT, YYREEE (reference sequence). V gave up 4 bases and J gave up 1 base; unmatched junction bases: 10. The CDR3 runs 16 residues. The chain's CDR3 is CASSPRTGGGQETQYF. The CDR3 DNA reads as TGTGCCAGCAGCCCCCGGACGGGCGGGGGCCAAGAGACCCAGTACTTC.

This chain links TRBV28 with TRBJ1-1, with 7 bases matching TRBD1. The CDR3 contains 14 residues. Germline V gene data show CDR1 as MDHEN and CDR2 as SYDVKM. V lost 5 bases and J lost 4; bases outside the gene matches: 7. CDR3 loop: CASSPQGVGTEAFF. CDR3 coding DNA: TGTGCCAGCAGTCCTCAGGGGGTGGGCACTGAAGCTTTCTTT.

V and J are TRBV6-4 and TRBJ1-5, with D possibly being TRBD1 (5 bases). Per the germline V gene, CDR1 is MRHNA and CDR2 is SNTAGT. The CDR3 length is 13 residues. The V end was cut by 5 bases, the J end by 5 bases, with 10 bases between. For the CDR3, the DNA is TGTGCCAGCAGTCCCGACAGCGATCAGCCCCAGCATTTT. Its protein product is CASSPDSDQPQHF.

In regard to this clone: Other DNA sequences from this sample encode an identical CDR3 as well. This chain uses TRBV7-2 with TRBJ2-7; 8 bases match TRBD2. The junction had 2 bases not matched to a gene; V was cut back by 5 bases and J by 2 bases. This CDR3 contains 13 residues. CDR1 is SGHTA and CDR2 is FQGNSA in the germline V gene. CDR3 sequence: CASSPSGPYEQYF. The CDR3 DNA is TGTGCCAGCAGCCCTAGCGGGCCCTACGAGCAGTACTTC. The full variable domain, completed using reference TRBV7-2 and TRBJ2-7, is GAGVSQSPSNKVTEKGKDVELRCDPISGHTALYWYRQSLGQGLEFLIYFQGNSAPDKSGLPSDRFSAERTGGSVSTLTIQRTQQEDSAVYLCASSPSGPYEQYFGPGTRLTVT.

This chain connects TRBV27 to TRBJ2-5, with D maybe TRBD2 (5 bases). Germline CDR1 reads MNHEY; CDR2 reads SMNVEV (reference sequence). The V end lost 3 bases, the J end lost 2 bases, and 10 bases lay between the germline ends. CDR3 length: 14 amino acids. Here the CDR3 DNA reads TGTGCCAGCAGTTTGAGGTGGAGGCAAGAGACCCAGTACTTC. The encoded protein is CASSLRWRQETQYF.

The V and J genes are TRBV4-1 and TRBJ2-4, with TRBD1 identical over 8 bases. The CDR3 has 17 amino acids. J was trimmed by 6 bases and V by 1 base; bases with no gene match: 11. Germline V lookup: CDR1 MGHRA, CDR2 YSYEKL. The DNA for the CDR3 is TGCGCCAGCAGCCAAGTAAGGGCGGACAGGGCTGTAAACATTCAGTACTTC. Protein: CASSQVRADRAVNIQYF.

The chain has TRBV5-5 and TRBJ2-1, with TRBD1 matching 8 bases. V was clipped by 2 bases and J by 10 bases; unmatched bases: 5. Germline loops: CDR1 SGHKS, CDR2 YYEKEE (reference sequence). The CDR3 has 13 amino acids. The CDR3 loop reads CASSFQGAHEQFF. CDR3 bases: TGTGCCAGCAGCTTCCAGGGGGCACACGAGCAGTTCTTC.

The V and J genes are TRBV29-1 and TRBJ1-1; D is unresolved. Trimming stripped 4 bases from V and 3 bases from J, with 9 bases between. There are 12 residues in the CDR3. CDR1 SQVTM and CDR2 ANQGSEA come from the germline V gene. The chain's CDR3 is CSVVRAYTEAFF. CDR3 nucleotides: TGCAGCGTTGTTCGAGCTTACACTGAAGCTTTCTTT.